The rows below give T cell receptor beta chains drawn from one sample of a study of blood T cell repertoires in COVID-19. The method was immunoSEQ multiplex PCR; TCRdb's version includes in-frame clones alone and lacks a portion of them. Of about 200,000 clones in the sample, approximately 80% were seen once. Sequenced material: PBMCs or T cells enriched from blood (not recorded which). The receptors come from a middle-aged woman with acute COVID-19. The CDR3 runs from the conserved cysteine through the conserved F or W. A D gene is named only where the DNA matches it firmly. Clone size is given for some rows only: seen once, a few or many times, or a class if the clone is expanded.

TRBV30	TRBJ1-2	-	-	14	CAWSAGELVDGYTF	TGTGCCTGGAGTGCCGGGGAGCTGGTGGATGGCTACACCTTC
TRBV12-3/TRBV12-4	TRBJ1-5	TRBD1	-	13	CASTLGQGSPQHF	TGTGCCAGCACCCTGGGACAGGGGAGCCCCCAGCATTTT
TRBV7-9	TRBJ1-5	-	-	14	CASSLGQPGQPQHF	TGTGCCAGCAGCCTCGGACAGCCCGGTCAGCCCCAGCATTTT
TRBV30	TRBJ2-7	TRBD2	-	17	CAWSPISGRANFYEQYF	TGTGCCTGGAGTCCAATAAGCGGGAGGGCAAATTTCTACGAGCAGTACTTC
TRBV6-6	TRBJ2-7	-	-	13	CASNRGDTGSQYF	TGTGCCAGCAACAGAGGGGACACCGGTTCCCAGTACTTC
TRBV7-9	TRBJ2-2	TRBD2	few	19	CASSSLLRGGVLHTGELFF	TGTGCCAGCAGCTCCCTCTTGCGGGGGGGCGTATTACACACCGGGGAGCTGTTTTTT
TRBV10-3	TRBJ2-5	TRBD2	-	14	CAISAGGYQETQYF	TGTGCCATCAGTGCGGGGGGGTACCAAGAGACCCAGTACTTC
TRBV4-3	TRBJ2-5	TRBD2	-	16	CASSQAPRGDQETQYF	TGCGCCAGCAGCCAAGCTCCACGGGGGGATCAAGAGACCCAGTACTTC
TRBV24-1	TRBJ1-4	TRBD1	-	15	CATSDPGGQIEKLFF	TGTGCCACCAGTGATCCAGGGGGCCAAATTGAAAAACTGTTTTTT
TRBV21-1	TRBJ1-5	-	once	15	CASSKLRRGLRPQHF	TGTGCCAGCAGCAAATTAAGAAGGGGGCTTCGGCCCCAGCATTTT
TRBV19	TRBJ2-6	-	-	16	CASSDLGVAGANVLTF	TGTGCCAGTAGTGACTTGGGTGTAGCTGGGGCCAACGTCCTGACTTTC
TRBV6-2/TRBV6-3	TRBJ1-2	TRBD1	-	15	CASSYDREENYGYTF	TGTGCCAGCAGTTACGACAGGGAGGAGAACTATGGCTACACCTTC